This TCR beta chain was captured by sequencing in a study of identical twins (dated by TCRdb to between 2015 and 2016). For context, the study as a whole: TCR alpha and beta repertoires from monozygotic twins, unrelated adults of various ages and cord blood were deep-sequenced to test whether fetal clonotypes persist. Replicate twin experiments were performed at different times using different library preparation protocols to rule out contamination.

Library generation was performed with 5' RACE. Sequenced on an Illumina HiSeq 2000. Template switching introduced a universal primer binding site; the final cDNA contained a unique molecular identifier, enabling accurate counting of TCR cDNA molecules. First-strand cDNA for TCR alpha and beta chains was synthesized from specific primers in the conserved constant-segment region. To control for contamination, every cDNA library carried two barcodes: a SMART-Mk sample barcode plus Illumina barcodes. TruSeq adapter sequences and Illumina sample barcodes were added in two successive PCR steps. Sequencing of the TCR alpha and beta cDNA libraries was done on the Illumina HiSeq platform using custom primers. For the original study's pipeline: MiGEC processed the raw reads to extract unique molecular identifiers, while MiXCR was used to determine the CDR3 positions. For each individual, recombination models were inferred using an EM algorithm with the repgenHMM and IGoR tools. Shared clonotypes were analyzed with the tcR package in R, and sharing was normalized by the product of cloneset sizes. To study raw recombination without the effects of thymic and clonal selection, out-of-frame nonproductive sequences were analyzed. Using fastp at Q25 and MiXCR, TCRdb reprocessed the public reads and kept productive beta chains. Each CDR3 protein appears once, grouped with its most common genes and DNA. The V and J calls reflect TCRdb's pipeline rather than the authors' work. The sample table records hundreds of thousands of distinct CDR3 sequences; 6.5% to 9.5% of these occur just once. The biggest ten clones account for over 2% of the sample.

There are 15 amino acids in the CDR3, from cysteine to phenylalanine inclusive. Left in the record is the CDR3 DNA by itself, 45 bases read in frame from the first base. Between the V and J ends, shortened by 7 bases and 4 bases respectively, the junction contains 18 bases. This clonotype was recorded many times. There is no known antigen for this receptor. Per-base qualities were not stored, and no clone one base away is much larger. Every donor was a healthy Caucasian. The twin cohort consisted of three pairs of female monozygotic twins, all aged about 18 to 29 years. Miltenyi CD45RO+ enrichment and human naive T-cell isolation kits were used to isolate memory (CD45RO+) and naive T cells from PBMC. Paper-wide results and their limitations: Abundant cord blood beta clonotypes had fewer insertions, young adult naive repertoires showed a similar but weaker trend, and memory repertoires showed no such trend. Invariant T cells such as MAIT and iNKT could partly confound zero-insertion analyses, though diverse VJ usage argued against this for most clonotypes. Recombination models systematically underestimated out-of-frame TCR alpha sharing in monozygotic twins but agreed with sharing between unrelated individuals. The excess sharing between twins in beta out-of-frame sequences was weaker because fewer shared sequences reduced the signal-to-noise ratio. Because the same donors could not be followed over many years, the conclusions depended on cross-sectional statistical analysis. Compared with coincidental sharing between unrelated individuals, out-of-frame TCR alpha sequences shared between twins had an excess of sequences with low generation probability.

The same specimen was also included in a second study, on yellow fever vaccine responses in identical twins. As described in the second report: The authors reported that the T cell response to vaccination in identical twins appeared partly convergent and partly personalized. The study precisely tracked vaccine-responding T cell clones in identical twins.

The TCR comes from a woman aged 18-29 years in good health. This chain is built from TRBV12-3 or TRBV12-4 and TRBJ2-3; 6 matching bases give a weak D call of TRBD2. Sequenced material: memory (CD45RO+) T cells sorted from blood. This sample's cell subset or site label indicates: CD45RO+ enriched T cells. The DNA reads TGTGCCAGCACCCCCCGGGCGGGAAGGGCAGATACGCAGTATTTT. This codes for CASTPRAGRADTQYF.